This T cell receptor beta chain was documented in a study of T cells in Graves' hyperthyroidism and ophthalmopathy. Worth noting for this clonotype: Its antigen is currently unknown.

Findings of the study overall: Among clonotypes expanded in thyroid above 0.001, most were also found in blood. A 13 V-J signature model discriminated ophthalmopathy versus stable hyperthyroidism.

What was amplified from RNA transcripts were TCR beta CDR3 regions. First-round RT-PCR targeting the TCR CDR3 was performed with the HTBI primer set. Via MiXCR, TCRdb re-called the multiplex PCR reads, giving one row per CDR3 protein. This table holds approximately 700,000 distinct CDR3 sequences, approximately 42% found once. This CDR3 has 17 residues. Germline lookup yields CDR1 SGHRS and CDR2 YFSETQ. The V gene end was trimmed by 0 bases and the J gene end by 6 bases; junction bases not matched to a gene: 8. The TCR originated in an adult man with Graves' disease, either hyperthyroidism or ophthalmopathy (not recorded which). Sequences were obtained from peripheral blood or thyroid tissue (not recorded which). V usage is TRBV5-1 and J usage is TRBJ2-7; 14 bases map to TRBD2. CDR3 loop: CASSLEGGTSGGGEQYF. The CDR3 region has the DNA TGCGCCAGCAGCTTGGAGGGCGGGACTAGCGGGGGTGGCGAGCAGTACTTC. Supplemented by reference TRBV5-1 and TRBJ2-7, the full variable domain reads KAGVTQTPRYLIKTRGQQVTLSCSPISGHRSVSWYQQTPGQGLQFLFEYFSETQRNKGNFPGRFSGRQFSNSRSEMNVSTLELGDSALYLCASSLEGGTSGGGEQYFGPGTRLTVT.